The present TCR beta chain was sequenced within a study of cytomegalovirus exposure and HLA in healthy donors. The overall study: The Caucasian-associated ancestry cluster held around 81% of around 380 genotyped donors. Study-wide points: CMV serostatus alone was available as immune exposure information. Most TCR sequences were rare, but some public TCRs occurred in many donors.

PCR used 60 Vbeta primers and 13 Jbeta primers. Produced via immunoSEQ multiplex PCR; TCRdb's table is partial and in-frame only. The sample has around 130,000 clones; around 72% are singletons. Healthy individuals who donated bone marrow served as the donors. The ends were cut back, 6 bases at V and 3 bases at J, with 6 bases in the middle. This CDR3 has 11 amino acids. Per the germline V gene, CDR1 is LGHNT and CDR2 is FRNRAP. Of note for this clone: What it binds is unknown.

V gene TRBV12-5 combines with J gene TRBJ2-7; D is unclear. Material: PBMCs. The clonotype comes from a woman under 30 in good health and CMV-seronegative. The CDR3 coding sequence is TGTGCTAGTGGGAACAACTACGAGCAGTACTTC. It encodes CASGNNYEQYF.